The 29 T cell receptor beta chains presented below share a single source sample, sequenced in a study of OX40 agonist ivuxolimab in advanced cancers. Data came from immunoSEQ multiplex PCR; TCRdb stores just in-frame clones and leaves some out. This table holds 60,000 to 100,000 clones, approximately 80% found once. The sample consisted of CD4+ or CD8+ T cells sorted from blood, taken in a trial of the OX40 agonist ivuxolimab. These receptors were obtained from an adult with an advanced solid tumor such as melanoma, head and neck, liver or kidney cancer.

The V call is TRBV20-1, the J call TRBJ2-7; D gene ambiguous. The germline gives CDR1 DFQATT, CDR2 SNEGSKA (reference sequence). The CDR3 length is 11 residues. The V gene lost 7 bases and the J gene lost 2 bases, with 9 bases spanning the gap. The CDR3 sequence: CSVKGTYEQYF. The CDR3 nucleotides are TGCAGTGTCAAGGGCACCTACGAGCAGTACTTC.

V usage is TRBV30 and J usage is TRBJ2-3, with a weak D call TRBD2 (5 bases). Trimming pared 6 bases from V and 4 bases from J, leaving 23 bases between. Germline values: CDR1 GTSNPN, CDR2 SVGIG (reference sequence). CDR3 length equals 16 residues. This chain's CDR3 is CACRFYGVPRADTQYF. The CDR3 DNA reads as TGTGCCTGCCGCTTTTATGGCGTACCGAGGGCAGATACGCAGTATTTT.

The J gene is TRBJ2-5, the V gene TRBV7-3; D call uncertain. From germline, CDR1 is SGHTA and CDR2 FQGTGA. V was shortened by 5 bases and J by 7 bases, with 14 bases between the two germline ends. The CDR3 is made up of 13 amino acids. CDR3 DNA sequence: TGTGCCAGCAGCGCTCAAGCCGCTGGGACCCAGTACTTC. This encodes CASSAQAAGTQYF.

This chain links TRBV5-6 with TRBJ2-7; D is undetermined. V lost 0 bases to trimming and J lost 5 bases, with 15 bases between them. Germline V gene lookup returns CDR1 SGHDT and CDR2 YYEEEE. CDR3 size: 15 residues. CDR3 loop: CASSLGGSVVHEQYF. As DNA, the CDR3 is TGTGCCAGCAGCTTGGGCGGTTCTGTTGTCCACGAGCAGTACTTC.

The chain couples TRBV7-3 to TRBJ2-1; D gene unclear. From germline, CDR1 is SGHTA and CDR2 FQGTGA. The CDR3 is 15 residues long. V was clipped by 1 base and J by 4 bases, with 11 bases between them. The CDR3 protein is CASSLNDSPYNEQFF. The CDR3 coding sequence is TGTGCCAGCAGCTTAAATGACTCTCCTTACAATGAGCAGTTCTTC.

V usage is TRBV18 and J usage is TRBJ1-1; TRBD1 aligns across 7 bases. V shed 0 bases and J 1 base; nucleotides not matched to a gene: 8. The CDR3 spans 17 residues. Germline V CDR1 and CDR2: KGHSH, LQKENI. Here the CDR3 DNA reads TGTGCCAGCTCACCACCTGTAGGCGGGACAGCGAACACTGAAGCTTTCTTT. This sequence encodes CASSPPVGGTANTEAFF.

The V and J genes are TRBV7-2 and TRBJ2-5; 10 bases align to TRBD2. J lost 2 bases, V lost 1 base, and 7 bases had no gene match. CDR1 is SGHTA and CDR2 is FQGNSA in the germline V gene. There are 17 residues in the CDR3. Here the CDR3 reads CASSLVRTSGTQETQYF. Here the CDR3 DNA reads TGTGCCAGCAGCTTAGTACGGACTAGCGGCACACAAGAGACCCAGTACTTC. The variable domain in full, completed from reference TRBV7-2 and TRBJ2-5, reads GAGVSQSPSNKVTEKGKDVELRCDPISGHTALYWYRQSLGQGLEFLIYFQGNSAPDKSGLPSDRFSAERTGGSVSTLTIQRTQQEDSAVYLCASSLVRTSGTQETQYFGPGTRLLVL.

The gene calls are TRBV18 and TRBJ2-7; 9 positions match TRBD1. The J segment lost 5 bases and the V segment lost 3 bases, leaving 8 bases of the junction unmatched. The CDR3 consists of 15 residues. Germline CDR1 and CDR2: KGHSH and LQKENI. Here the CDR3 DNA reads TGTGCCAGCTCACCCTCCGGGACAGGGTTCAACGAGCAGTACTTC. Translation gives CASSPSGTGFNEQYF. Filled out from reference TRBV18 and TRBJ2-7, the complete variable domain reads NAGVMQNPRHLVRRRGQEARLRCSPMKGHSHVYWYRQLPEEGLKFMVYLQKENIIDESGMPKERFSAEFPKEGPSILRIQQVVRGDSAAYFCASSPSGTGFNEQYFGPGTRLTVT.

The V gene is TRBV4-1, the J gene TRBJ2-2, with D hard to call. The germline V gene encodes CDR1 MGHRA and CDR2 YSYEKL. V lost 0 bases, J lost 4 bases, and 12 bases lay in between. This CDR3 is 16 amino acids long. Written as DNA, the CDR3 is TGCGCCAGCAGCCAAGAATGGCGGCTTCGCACCGGGGAGCTGTTTTTT. It codes for CASSQEWRLRTGELFF.

This chain uses TRBV19 with TRBJ2-7, with 7 bases aligning to TRBD1. The CDR3 has 14 amino acids. CDR1 is LNHDA, CDR2 SQIVND, per germline (reference sequence). V was pared by 6 bases and J by 2 bases, with 7 bases of the junction left unmatched. DNA of the CDR3: TGTGCCAGTAGCGTTACAGGGGACCCCTACGAGCAGTACTTC. Its protein is CASSVTGDPYEQYF.

The rearrangement joins TRBV5-4 to TRBJ2-7, with TRBD2 matching 9 bases. CDR1 is SGHNT, CDR2 YYREEE, per germline (reference sequence). The CDR3 loop spans 17 amino acids. Unmatched junction bases numbered 14, after V lost 4 bases and J lost 3 bases. CDR3 nucleotide sequence: TGTGCCAGCAGCCTGGGGACAGATAGCGGGAGAGGCTACGAGCAGTACTTC. As protein: CASSLGTDSGRGYEQYF.

V gene TRBV7-3 combines with J gene TRBJ1-1, with D possibly being TRBD1 (6 bases). Trimming removed 6 bases from V and 3 bases from J, with 17 bases in between. The CDR3 spans 15 residues. CDR1 is SGHTA, CDR2 FQGTGA, per germline. The CDR3 loop is CASSSGSRGDTEAFF. The DNA for the CDR3 is TGTGCCAGCAGTTCAGGTTCTAGGGGGGACACTGAAGCTTTCTTT.

This chain uses TRBV2 with TRBJ1-1; 11 bases line up with TRBD1. J lost 4 bases, V lost 5 bases, and 3 bases had no gene match. In germline, CDR1 is SNHLY, CDR2 FYNNEI. This CDR3 region has 14 residues. CDR3 residues: CASSSGTGGTEAFF. CDR3 DNA sequence: TGTGCCAGCAGTTCGGGGACAGGGGGCACTGAAGCTTTCTTT.

The V call is TRBV7-8, the J call TRBJ2-7, with 9 bases aligning to TRBD1. Trimming cost V 1 base and J 2 bases; bases outside gene matches: 3. This CDR3 region has 15 residues. Germline CDR1 and CDR2: SGHVS and FQNEAQ. The CDR3 DNA is TGTGCCAGCAGCTTAGTACAGGGGGCCACCTACGAGCAGTACTTC. It specifies CASSLVQGATYEQYF. Complete variable domain (other parts from reference TRBV7-8 and TRBJ2-7): GAGVSQSPRYKVAKRGQDVALRCDPISGHVSLFWYQQALGQGPEFLTYFQNEAQLDKSGLPSDRFFAERPEGSVSTLKIQRTQQEDSAVYLCASSLVQGATYEQYFGPGTRLTVT.

The V gene is TRBV9, the J gene TRBJ2-1; 9 bases are a match to TRBD2. V shed 3 bases, J shed 4 bases, and the junction held 5 bases outside the gene matches. This CDR3 is built from 15 residues. Germline assignment: CDR1 SGDLS and CDR2 YYNGEE. The CDR3 loop is CASSASSGIYNEQFF. The CDR3 DNA sequence: TGTGCCAGCAGCGCGTCTAGCGGGATTTACAATGAGCAGTTCTTC.

A few counts support this clone. This chain uses TRBV2 with TRBJ2-2, with 11 bases matching TRBD1. J lost 5 bases, V lost 7 bases, and 6 bases had no gene match. CDR1 and CDR2 from the germline V gene are SNHLY and FYNNEI. The CDR3 extends over 15 amino acids. CDR3 sequence reads: CASMMDRGRTGELFF. CDR3 DNA sequence: TGTGCCAGCATGATGGACAGGGGGCGAACCGGGGAGCTGTTTTTT.

The rearrangement joins TRBV11-3 to TRBJ2-1; D is possibly TRBD1 (7 bases). Per germline, CDR1 SGHNT and CDR2 YENEEA. Trimming removed 2 bases from V and 3 bases from J, with 11 bases in between. CDR3 length: 15 residues. CDR3 coding DNA: TGTGCCAGCAGCTTACACAGGGGAGGCTACAATGAGCAGTTCTTC. Its protein is CASSLHRGGYNEQFF.

J is TRBJ2-2 and V is TRBV4-3; D remains ambiguous. V gave up 0 bases and J gave up 6 bases, with 8 bases separating them. The germline V gene encodes CDR1 LGHNA and CDR2 YSLEER. The CDR3 covers 14 residues. The CDR3 nucleotides read TGCGCCAGCAGCCAAGAAGGCCAGGCCGGGGAGCTGTTTTTT. It codes for CASSQEGQAGELFF.

The chain combines TRBV10-3 with TRBJ2-5; 12 nucleotides align to TRBD2. Germline V gene sequence: CDR1 ENHRY, CDR2 SYGVKD. V gave up 3 bases and J gave up 4 bases; unmatched junction bases: 3. The CDR3 contains 15 residues. This CDR3 is CAISEGLAGPETQYF. In DNA form, the CDR3 reads TGTGCCATCAGTGAAGGACTAGCGGGGCCAGAGACCCAGTACTTC.

The gene calls are TRBV2 and TRBJ1-2, with D unclear. The CDR3 totals 13 residues. Trimming pared 5 bases from V and 6 bases from J, leaving 13 bases between. The V gene's germline CDR1 is SNHLY and CDR2 FYNNEI. The CDR3 here is CASSSGWRDGYTF. CDR3 coding DNA: TGTGCCAGCAGTTCCGGGTGGAGGGATGGCTACACCTTC.

V gene TRBV6-5 combines with J gene TRBJ2-1; D is perhaps TRBD2 (5 bases). Between the trimmed V and J ends, which lost 7 bases and 9 bases, there was a span of 13 bases. This CDR3 region has 12 residues. Germline V gene sequence: CDR1 MNHEY, CDR2 SVGAGI. CDR3 residues: CASKGGPGEQFF. CDR3 bases: TGTGCCAGCAAGGGCGGGCCCGGTGAGCAGTTCTTC.

V is TRBV30 and J is TRBJ1-3; 7 nucleotides align to TRBD1. This CDR3 is 14 amino acids long. Germline-derived CDR1 and CDR2 are GTSNPN and SVGIG (reference sequence). Germline trimming cut 3 bases from V and 4 bases from J; bases unmatched to any gene: 6. The CDR3 DNA sequence: TGTGCCTGGAGCGACAGGGTGTGGGGAAACACCATATATTTT. It encodes CAWSDRVWGNTIYF.

The rearrangement uses TRBV30 and TRBJ1-2; D not certain. Trimming cost V 0 bases and J 0 bases, with 8 bases left between them. The CDR3 is 14 residues long. In germline, CDR1 is GTSNPN, CDR2 SVGIG (reference sequence). Here the CDR3 reads CAWSVWRTNYGYTF. The DNA for the CDR3 is TGTGCCTGGAGTGTTTGGAGAACTAACTATGGCTACACCTTC.

The rearrangement links TRBV11-2 to TRBJ2-5; D possibly corresponds to TRBD2 (5 bases). Trimming removed 4 bases from V and 5 bases from J, with 11 bases in between. CDR1 and CDR2 (germline): SGHAT, FQNNGV. This CDR3 spans 13 amino acids. CDR3 sequence (DNA): TGTGCCAGCAGCTCGGACTCGAAGGAGACCCAGTACTTC. Translation: CASSSDSKETQYF.

The V call is TRBV10-3, the J call TRBJ2-7, with TRBD1 matching 9 bases. V lost 3 bases, J lost 2 bases, and 2 bases stayed unmatched. This CDR3 is 14 amino acids long. Germline V lookup: CDR1 ENHRY, CDR2 SYGVKD. The CDR3 region is CAISEQGATYEQYF. The CDR3 nucleotides read TGTGCCATCAGTGAACAGGGGGCGACCTACGAGCAGTACTTC.

The chain has TRBV7-3 and TRBJ2-3, with D possibly being TRBD2 (5 bases). The CDR3 sequence is 16 residues long. In germline, CDR1 is SGHTA, CDR2 FQGTGA. The V gene lost 2 bases and the J gene lost 8 bases, with 20 bases spanning the gap. The DNA for the CDR3 is TGTGCCAGCAGCTTACAGCCCGGAGCAACCGGAGGTACGCAGTATTTT. Translation: CASSLQPGATGGTQYF.

V usage is TRBV9 and J usage is TRBJ2-1, with D perhaps matching TRBD2 (6 bases). Germline CDR1 reads SGDLS; CDR2 reads YYNGEE. Trimming removed 3 bases at V and 7 bases at J, with 11 bases between. The CDR3 sequence is 13 residues long. The CDR3 bases are TGTGCCAGCAGCGCACAACTAGCTAATGAGCAGTTCTTC. This gives the protein CASSAQLANEQFF. Based on the CDR3 plus reference TRBV9 and TRBJ2-1, the full variable domain is DSGVTQTPKHLITATGQRVTLRCSPRSGDLSVYWYQQSLDQGLQFLIQYYNGEERAKGNILERFSAQQFPDLHSELNLSSLELGDSALYFCASSAQLANEQFFGPGTRLTVL.

The CDR3 DNA is TGCGCCAGCAGTCAGGACAGGGCCTCCTACGAGCAGTACTTC. This gives the protein CASSQDRASYEQYF. V usage is TRBV23-1 and J usage is TRBJ2-7; TRBD1 matches 8 bases. TRBV23-1 counts as an open reading frame of uncertain function. V lost 3 bases, J lost 0 bases, and 1 base stayed unmatched. The CDR3 has 14 residues.

This chain uses TRBV2 with TRBJ1-2; the D is unclear. The V gene lost 2 bases and the J gene lost 6 bases, with 19 bases spanning the gap. Germline V gene sequence: CDR1 SNHLY, CDR2 FYNNEI. The CDR3 consists of 16 residues. CDR3 DNA sequence: TGTGCCAGCAGTGAAATAGAAGGACCTTGGTCAAATGGCTACACCTTC. It encodes CASSEIEGPWSNGYTF.